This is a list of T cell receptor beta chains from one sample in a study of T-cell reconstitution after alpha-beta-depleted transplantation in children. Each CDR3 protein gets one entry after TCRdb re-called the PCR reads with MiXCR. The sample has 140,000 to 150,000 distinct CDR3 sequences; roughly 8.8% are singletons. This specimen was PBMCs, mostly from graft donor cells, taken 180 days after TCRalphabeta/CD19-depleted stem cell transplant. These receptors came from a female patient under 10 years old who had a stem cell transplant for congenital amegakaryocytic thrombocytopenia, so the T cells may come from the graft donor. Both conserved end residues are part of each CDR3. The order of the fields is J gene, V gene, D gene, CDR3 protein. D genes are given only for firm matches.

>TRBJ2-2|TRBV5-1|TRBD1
CASSPYRGPGELFF
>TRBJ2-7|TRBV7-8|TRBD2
CASSSKPPKLSGSVYEQYF
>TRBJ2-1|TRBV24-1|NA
CATSDQMGTEGGRNNEQFF
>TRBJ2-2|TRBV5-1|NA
CASSLEPPGRNTGELFF
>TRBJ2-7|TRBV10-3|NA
CAIGGGYEQYF
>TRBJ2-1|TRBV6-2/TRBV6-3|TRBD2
CASSYAQGLAGVSNEQFF
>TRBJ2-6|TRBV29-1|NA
CSVEQGANVLTF
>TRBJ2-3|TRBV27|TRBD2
CASTWSGGPTDTQYF
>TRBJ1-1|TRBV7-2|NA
CASSLVPNTEAFF
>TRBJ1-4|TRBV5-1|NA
CASRRGGEEEKLFF
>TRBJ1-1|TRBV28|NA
CASTGTEAFF
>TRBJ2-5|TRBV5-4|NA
CASSFGIEETQYF
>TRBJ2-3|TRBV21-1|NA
CASSKPYTGATTTDTQYF
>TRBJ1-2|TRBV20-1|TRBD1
CSAWRPRGGTGGYGYTF
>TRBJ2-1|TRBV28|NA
CASKPDGGYNEQFF
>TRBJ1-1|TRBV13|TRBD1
CASSPDRFEAFF
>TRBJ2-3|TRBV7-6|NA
CASSLAWNTDTQYF
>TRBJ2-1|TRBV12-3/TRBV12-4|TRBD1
CASSRTGAQYNEQFF
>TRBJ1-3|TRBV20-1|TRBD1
CSAGRQGSSGNTIYF
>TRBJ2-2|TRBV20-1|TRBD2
CSARDLASGSQTGELFF
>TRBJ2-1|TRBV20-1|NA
CSALLLSSYNEQFF
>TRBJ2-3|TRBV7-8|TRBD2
CASSLGGLAGGKGDTQYF